This TCR beta chain was profiled in a study of cytomegalovirus exposure and HLA in healthy donors. The junction had 7 bases not matched to a gene; V was cut back by 1 base and J by 4 bases. CDR1 MGHRA and CDR2 YSYEKL come from the germline V gene. CDR3 length: 16 amino acids. Concerning this clone: Its antigen remains unknown.

Study-level findings and limits: V- and J-gene trimming of TCR beta was linked (in a later analysis) to a missense DCLRE1C variant.

Researchers ran the PCR with 60 Vbeta and 13 Jbeta primers. The repertoire was sequenced with immunoSEQ multiplex PCR; TCRdb's copy has only in-frame clones and lacks some. In the table there are around 140,000 clones, approximately 77% of which are singletons. The chain employs TRBV4-1 and TRBJ1-5, with 7 bases fitting TRBD1. Specimen: PBMCs. This clonotype was sampled from a woman aged 40-49 years in good health and CMV-seronegative. CDR3 amino acids: CASSQALGDRNQPQHF. As DNA, the CDR3 is TGCGCCAGCAGCCAAGCCCTCGGGGACAGAAATCAGCCCCAGCATTTT.